This is a list of T cell receptor beta chains from one sample in a study of OX40 agonist ivuxolimab in advanced cancers. Sequencing was performed with immunoSEQ multiplex PCR; in TCRdb, only in-frame clones are kept and a portion is missing. This table holds tens of thousands of clones, around four fifths found once. The sample in question was CD4+ or CD8+ T cells sorted from blood, obtained in a trial of the OX40 agonist ivuxolimab. All receptors derive from an adult with an advanced solid tumor such as melanoma, head and neck, liver or kidney cancer. Each CDR3 is given with its conserved first and last residue. The D gene is left open where the match is weak. The size field is filled for only some rows; it gives once, few, many or a size class.

TRBJ1-1	TRBD1	NA	TRBV7-2	TGTGCCAGCAGCTCGGACAGGTGGAACACTGAAGCTTTCTTT	CASSSDRWNTEAFF
TRBJ2-3	TRBD2	NA	TRBV30	TGTGCCTGGGACCCTGGCGGGAGGGCCTCAGATACGCAGTATTTT	CAWDPGGRASDTQYF
TRBJ1-1	NA	once	TRBV2	TGTGCCAGCAGGAGTTGGACTTCTGAAGCTTTCTTT	CASRSWTSEAFF
TRBJ1-3	NA	NA	TRBV5-5	TGTGCCAGCAGCTTGGATGACAACTCTGGAAACACCATATATTTT	CASSLDDNSGNTIYF
TRBJ1-3	NA	once	TRBV28	TGTGCCGTCTTGGGGTACTCTGGAAACACCATATATTTT	CAVLGYSGNTIYF
TRBJ2-2	NA	NA	TRBV29-1	TGCAGCGTTGAAGACAGGTTCCGTTCGAACACCGGGGAGCTGTTTTTT	CSVEDRFRSNTGELFF
TRBJ2-5	NA	NA	TRBV5-5	TGTGCCAGCAGCTTCGGTAGCTTGGCACCCCAAGAGACCCAGTACTTC	CASSFGSLAPQETQYF
TRBJ1-5	NA	once	TRBV6-6	TGTGCCAGCAGAGATACTATGGGATCCAATCAGCCCCAGCATTTT	CASRDTMGSNQPQHF
TRBJ1-2	NA	NA	TRBV14	TGTGCCAGCAGCCTCCAGGAGCACTATGGCTACACCTTC	CASSLQEHYGYTF
TRBJ2-3	NA	NA	TRBV4-1	TGCGCCAGCAGCCAAGATCCGCGGGACTTTGTTACAGATACGCAGTATTTT	CASSQDPRDFVTDTQYF
TRBJ1-3	NA	NA	TRBV25-1	TGTGCCAGCAGCGGGAAGGGGGTAGCTCTGTCCGGAAACACCATATATTTT	CASSGKGVALSGNTIYF
TRBJ1-3	TRBD1	few	TRBV7-9	TGTGCCAGCAGCTACACAGGGGGCGCTCGTGGAAACACCATATATTTT	CASSYTGGARGNTIYF
TRBJ2-7	NA	NA	TRBV6-6	TGTGCCAGCAGTTACTCTCCAGGCCCTAGCTCCTACGAGCAGTACTTC	CASSYSPGPSSYEQYF
TRBJ1-3	NA	NA	TRBV7-9	TGTGCCAGCACCGATCGAAACACCATATATTTT	CASTDRNTIYF
TRBJ1-3	TRBD1	NA	TRBV29-1	TGCAGCGTGGCCGGGACAGGGGGTCCTACTGGAAACACCATATATTTT	CSVAGTGGPTGNTIYF
TRBJ1-5	TRBD1	NA	TRBV6-1	TGTGCCAGCAGCTGGGGGGGACAGCATCAGCCCCAGCATTTT	CASSWGGQHQPQHF
TRBJ1-4	TRBD1	NA	TRBV19	TGTGCCAGTAGTATCCCGCCGGGACAGGGAGAGGGCAAACTGTTTTTT	CASSIPPGQGEGKLFF
TRBJ1-4	NA	few	TRBV5-8	TGTGCCAGCAGCTTGATTCAGGATGGAAAACTGTTTTTT	CASSLIQDGKLFF
TRBJ2-3	NA	NA	TRBV5-4	TGTGCCAGCAGCTTGGGATCTACTAGCACAGATACGCAGTATTTT	CASSLGSTSTDTQYF
TRBJ2-7	NA	NA	TRBV6-5	TGTGCCAGCAAGGGTAGAACCTACGAGCAGTACTTC	CASKGRTYEQYF
TRBJ2-2	NA	few	TRBV7-3	TGTGCCAGCAGCTTAACGGGGTCTCTCGGGGAGCTGTTTTTT	CASSLTGSLGELFF
TRBJ2-5	TRBD2	NA	TRBV5-6	TGTGCCAGCAGGTTCCTAGCGGGGCCCGGGGGTCGGGAGACCCAGTACTTC	CASRFLAGPGGRETQYF
TRBJ2-3	TRBD1	NA	TRBV7-3	TGTGCCAGCAGCTTACAGACAGGGGGCGCGAGAGATACGCAGTATTTT	CASSLQTGGARDTQYF
TRBJ2-7	NA	few	TRBV18	TGTGCCAGCTCACCAAGGAAGGGACAATCCTACGAGCAGTACTTC	CASSPRKGQSYEQYF
TRBJ2-7	NA	once	TRBV25-1	TGTGCCAGCAGGAGTACAAGGGGCGGCTACGAGCAGTACTTC	CASRSTRGGYEQYF
TRBJ1-1	NA	NA	TRBV29-1	TGCAGCGCCGACATTTTTAACACTGAAGCTTTCTTT	CSADIFNTEAFF
TRBJ2-7	TRBD1	NA	TRBV7-9	TGTGCCAGCAGCTTAGCGACAGGGGGGACGGCGCAGTACTTC	CASSLATGGTAQYF
TRBJ1-6	NA	NA	TRBV9	TGTGCCAGCAGCGTAGACCCTACCACTAATTCACCCCTCCACTTT	CASSVDPTTNSPLHF
TRBJ1-2	TRBD1	NA	TRBV19	TGTGCCAGTAGTACACCGACAGGGAAAGGCTACACCTTC	CASSTPTGKGYTF
TRBJ1-2	TRBD1	NA	TRBV7-2	TGTGCCAGCAGCTTTCAACAGGGGGCGCTTAACTATGGCTACACCTTC	CASSFQQGALNYGYTF
TRBJ2-7	NA	NA	TRBV5-4	TGTGCCAGCAGCTCCCGTTCCTACGAGCAGTACTTC	CASSSRSYEQYF
TRBJ1-2	NA	NA	TRBV9	TGTGCCAGCAGCGTAGACGAGGGACACTATGGCTACACCTTC	CASSVDEGHYGYTF
TRBJ2-2	NA	few	TRBV27	TGTGCCAGCAGTCAACCTATTGCTGACACCGGGGAGCTGTTTTTT	CASSQPIADTGELFF
TRBJ2-2	NA	NA	TRBV6-6	TGTGCCAGCAGGAGGAACACCGGGGAGCTGTTTTTT	CASRRNTGELFF
TRBJ2-7	NA	NA	TRBV21-1	TGTGCCAGCAGCTTCCGCCCCTCCGGGACAGGGGACTACGAGCAGTACTTC	CASSFRPSGTGDYEQYF
TRBJ2-1	NA	few	TRBV7-3	TGTGCCAGCAGCGAGACAGTTTACAATGAGCAGTTCTTC	CASSETVYNEQFF
TRBJ1-2	NA	NA	TRBV30	TGTGCCTGGACCCAGACAGCTAACTATGGCTACACCTTC	CAWTQTANYGYTF
TRBJ2-2	NA	NA	TRBV7-2	TGTGCCAGCAGCTTAGAAGTTTTAGGGCGGGAGCTGTTTTTT	CASSLEVLGRELFF
TRBJ1-1	NA	NA	TRBV7-2	TGTGCCAGCAGCACACAGTGGGGGACAGAAGCTTTCTTT	CASSTQWGTEAFF
TRBJ1-2	NA	NA	TRBV29-1	TGCAGCTCCCCTGAGGGGAACAAAAATGGCTACACCTTC	CSSPEGNKNGYTF
TRBJ2-3	NA	NA	TRBV19	TGTGCCAGTAGTATTACAGGTTCAGATACGCAGTATTTT	CASSITGSDTQYF
TRBJ2-6	NA	NA	TRBV7-2	TGTGCCAGCAGCCCAGGGCTCTCTGGGGCCAACGTCCTGACTTTC	CASSPGLSGANVLTF
TRBJ1-5	NA	NA	TRBV7-9	TGTGCCAGCAGCTATTCCCGGGGCCAAATTAGGATTCAGCCCCAGCATTTT	CASSYSRGQIRIQPQHF
TRBJ2-7	NA	few	TRBV7-9	TGTGCCAGCAGCTTAAAAGGAGGGGAGATCTACGAGCAGTACTTC	CASSLKGGEIYEQYF
TRBJ1-5	NA	once	TRBV12-5	TGTGCTAGTGGTTTGGAACTCATCCAGCATTTT	CASGLELIQHF
TRBJ1-3	NA	once	TRBV18	TGTGCCAGCTCACCATTTCCCAGCAGGGGCCGCTCTGGAAACACCATATATTTT	CASSPFPSRGRSGNTIYF
TRBJ2-7	TRBD2	NA	TRBV10-3	TGTGCCATCAGTGAGAGAGCGGGAGCCCTCTCCTACGAGCAGTACTTC	CAISERAGALSYEQYF
TRBJ2-5	NA	NA	TRBV7-6	TGTGCCAGCAGCTTAGTTTCGGAGACCCAGTACTTC	CASSLVSETQYF
TRBJ1-1	NA	NA	TRBV5-1	TGCGCCAGCAGCTGGGGACCGGGGAACACTGAAGCTTTCTTT	CASSWGPGNTEAFF
TRBJ1-1	NA	NA	TRBV29-1	TGCAGCGCCGCCTCCCGGGGGAGGGCTGAAGCTTTCTTT	CSAASRGRAEAFF
TRBJ2-7	NA	NA	TRBV14	TGTGCCAGCAGCCAGATTGGGGGAATACTAGTCTTC	CASSQIGGILVF
TRBJ2-5	TRBD2	NA	TRBV5-6	TGTGCCAGCAGCTTGTTCGGGACTAGCGGGAGATTACAAGAGACCCAGTACTTC	CASSLFGTSGRLQETQYF
TRBJ1-2	TRBD1	NA	TRBV11-1	TGTGCCAGCAGCTCACAGGAGACAGGGGTTGGTGGCTACACCTTC	CASSSQETGVGGYTF
TRBJ2-5	NA	NA	TRBV7-2	TGTGCCAGCAGCCCCCGGACAGAAGAGACCCAGTACTTC	CASSPRTEETQYF
TRBJ1-5	NA	NA	TRBV5-6	TGTGCCAGCAGCTTGTCTGGGAAAGGTAGCAATCAGCCCCAGCATTTT	CASSLSGKGSNQPQHF
TRBJ2-2	NA	NA	TRBV5-4	TGTGCCAGCAGCTTTCACAGGCCCGAGACCGGGGAGCTGTTTTTT	CASSFHRPETGELFF
TRBJ1-3	NA	NA	TRBV5-1	TGCGCCAGCAGCTTGTCGCCCTCGGGGGGGGGCTCTGGAAACACCATATATTTT	CASSLSPSGGGSGNTIYF